This is a list of T cell receptor beta chains from one sample in a study of blood T cell repertoires in COVID-19. Some clones are missing from TCRdb's copy, which holds only in-frame ones; the method was immunoSEQ multiplex PCR. The table shows under 150,000 clones, with around four fifths occurring only once. The sequenced sample was peripheral blood. The receptors were gathered from a woman in her 40s with active or convalescent COVID-19. Both conserved end residues are part of each CDR3. The D gene is left open where the match is weak. The size field is filled for only some rows; it gives once, few, many or a size class.

>TRBJ1-1|TRBV18|-|-
TGTGCCAGCTCCGAAGTGCGGGGGTGGAACACTGAAGCTTTCTTT
CASSEVRGWNTEAFF
>TRBJ2-7|TRBV3-1/TRBV3-2|-|TRBD2
TGTGCCAGCAGCTTCCAGGTGACTAGCGGGGCTCACGAGCAGTACTTC
CASSFQVTSGAHEQYF
>TRBJ1-1|TRBV11-3|-|-
TGTGCCAGCAGCTTGGAGGGGCCGGACACTGAAGCTTTCTTT
CASSLEGPDTEAFF
>TRBJ2-3|TRBV5-5|-|TRBD1
TGTGCCAGCAGCGTGGGACAGGCGCGGAGCACAGATACGCAGTATTTT
CASSVGQARSTDTQYF
>TRBJ1-2|TRBV18|-|TRBD1
TGTGCCAGCACGGCCGGACAGGACTATGGCTACACCTTC
CASTAGQDYGYTF
>TRBJ2-3|TRBV6-6|-|TRBD2
TGTGCCAGCAGGCCCAGCGGGAGTACAGATACGCAGTATTTT
CASRPSGSTDTQYF
>TRBJ1-2|TRBV27|-|-
TGTGCCAGCAGTTTCCTGCCGGAGGGCGACTATGGCTACACCTTC
CASSFLPEGDYGYTF
>TRBJ1-2|TRBV9|once|-
TGTGCCAGCAGCTTACTCAGGGGCGATAACTATGGCTACACCTTC
CASSLLRGDNYGYTF
>TRBJ2-1|TRBV29-1|-|-
TGCAGCGTTGGCCGGTACAATGAGCAGTTCTTC
CSVGRYNEQFF
>TRBJ2-1|TRBV20-1|-|TRBD2
TGCAGTGCTAGTGGTAGCGGGGGGAACAATGAGCAGTTCTTC
CSASGSGGNNEQFF
>TRBJ2-4|TRBV5-8|-|-
TGTGCCAGCAGCCCGCAGGGGGCCAAAAACATTCAGTACTTC
CASSPQGAKNIQYF
>TRBJ1-1|TRBV18|-|TRBD1
TGTGCCAGCTCACGTGAGGACAGGGGGATGGCTGAAGCTTTCTTT
CASSREDRGMAEAFF
>TRBJ2-1|TRBV27|-|TRBD2
TGTGCCAGCAGTTTGGGTCGACTAGCGGGAGGGCGATACAATGAGCAGTTCTTC
CASSLGRLAGGRYNEQFF
>TRBJ2-1|TRBV18|-|TRBD1
TGTGCCAGCTCAGCAGACCGGACAGGTGACAATGAGCAGTTCTTC
CASSADRTGDNEQFF
>TRBJ2-4|TRBV28|medium-sized|TRBD1
TGTGCCAGCACCCTCACGGGACAGGGCATGGCCAAAAACATTCAGTACTTC
CASTLTGQGMAKNIQYF
>TRBJ1-5|TRBV7-2|-|TRBD1
TGTGCCAGCAGCCCCTGGACAGGGGTAGGTCAGCCCCAGCATTTT
CASSPWTGVGQPQHF
>TRBJ2-5|TRBV2|-|-
TGTGCCAGCAGTCTAGCTAGGGAGACCCAGTACTTC
CASSLARETQYF
>TRBJ2-1|TRBV29-1|-|-
TGCAGCGTTGAAGCGGCGGGTGCCTACAATGAGCAGTTCTTC
CSVEAAGAYNEQFF
>TRBJ1-3|TRBV15|-|-
TGTGCCACCAGCTCTAACCCCTCCCGTTCTGGAAACACCATATATTTT
CATSSNPSRSGNTIYF
>TRBJ1-4|TRBV25-1|-|TRBD1
TGTGCCAGCAGTGACCGTACAGGGGCGGGTGAAAAACTGTTTTTT
CASSDRTGAGEKLFF
>TRBJ2-7|TRBV4-1|once|-
TGCGCCAGCAGCAGAACAGGGTTTGAGAACGAGCAGTACTTC
CASSRTGFENEQYF
>TRBJ2-5|TRBV4-1|-|TRBD1
TGCGCCAGCAGCCAAGATCGGCGACAGGGGGCTTCACGGGAGACCCAGTACTTC
CASSQDRRQGASRETQYF
>TRBJ1-2|TRBV18|-|TRBD1
TGTGCCAGCTCACCCCAGCCCTATGACAGGGAACCTAACTATGGCTACACCTTC
CASSPQPYDREPNYGYTF
>TRBJ2-2|TRBV7-2|-|TRBD2
TGTGCCAGCAGCTTAGCGCGTGGGGGGGCGAACACCGGGGAGCTGTTTTTT
CASSLARGGANTGELFF
>TRBJ2-2|TRBV7-9|-|-
TGTGCCAGCAGCTTGTTGGGCCCTGCCGGCGGGGAGCTGTTTTTT
CASSLLGPAGGELFF
>TRBJ2-7|TRBV10-3|-|-
TGTGCCATCAGTGAGGCAGGAAGCTCCTACGAGCAGTACTTC
CAISEAGSSYEQYF
>TRBJ2-1|TRBV28|-|-
TGTGCCAGCAGTTTAGGCTATGAGCAGTTCTTC
CASSLGYEQFF
>TRBJ2-1|TRBV29-1|-|TRBD2
TGCAGCGTTGAAGGGACTAGCGGGACGGCCCCCTACAATGAGCAGTTCTTC
CSVEGTSGTAPYNEQFF
>TRBJ1-2|TRBV18|once|-
TGTGCCAGCTCACCCGCGCCGGGACACCGGAGGGGCTACACCTTC
CASSPAPGHRRGYTF
>TRBJ2-2|TRBV24-1|-|TRBD1
TGTGCCACCAGTGTTGCGGGACAGGGTGGTACCGGGGAGCTGTTTTTT
CATSVAGQGGTGELFF
>TRBJ2-3|TRBV9|-|TRBD2
TGTGCCAGCAGCCCCCAACCGGGACTAGCTGCAGATACGCAGTATTTT
CASSPQPGLAADTQYF
>TRBJ1-1|TRBV28|-|-
TGTGCCAGCAGTTTCCCCCGGGGACACTTAGGCACTGAAGCTTTCTTT
CASSFPRGHLGTEAFF
>TRBJ2-3|TRBV5-1|few|TRBD2
TGCGCCAGCAGCGTCCCGGGAGGGTTCACAGATACGCAGTATTTT
CASSVPGGFTDTQYF
>TRBJ1-1|TRBV27|-|TRBD1
TGTGCCAGCAGTTTTAGGGCAGGGGGAGGCACTGAAGCTTTCTTT
CASSFRAGGGTEAFF
>TRBJ2-7|TRBV6-6|-|-
TGTGCCAGCAGTTACTCGAGGGGGAAGGGAAACGAGCAGTACTTC
CASSYSRGKGNEQYF
>TRBJ2-5|TRBV28|-|-
TGTGCCAGCAAATCCGGAGGGAGAGAGACCCAGTACTTC
CASKSGGRETQYF
>TRBJ1-2|TRBV27|-|-
TGTGCCAGCAGTTTATCGCGGGCAGAAACTAACTATGGCTACACCTTC
CASSLSRAETNYGYTF
>TRBJ1-3|TRBV6-5|-|-
TGTGCCAGCAGCCCACTGAGCTCTGGAAACACCATATATTTT
CASSPLSSGNTIYF
>TRBJ2-7|TRBV27|once|-
TGTGCCAGCAGCATTTCACAGGTGGGTGAGCAGTACTTC
CASSISQVGEQYF
>TRBJ2-7|TRBV18|-|-
TGTGCCAGCTCAACAGGGTGGTCCTACGAGCAGTACTTC
CASSTGWSYEQYF
>TRBJ1-1|TRBV6-5|-|TRBD1
TGTGCCGGCCACAGGGGGTTATCGGACACTGAAGCTTTCTTT
CAGHRGLSDTEAFF
>TRBJ1-5|TRBV7-2|-|-
TGTGCCAGCAGCACCCGAGGAAGGTGGTTGCATTTT
CASSTRGRWLHF
>TRBJ2-3|TRBV12-5|-|TRBD1
TGTGCTAGCGCCGGACAGGGGGCGGGGACAGATACGCAGTATTTT
CASAGQGAGTDTQYF
>TRBJ1-2|TRBV10-3|-|TRBD1
TGTGCCATCAGCCTGACAGGGGAGGGTGGCTACACCTTC
CAISLTGEGGYTF
>TRBJ2-6|TRBV19|-|TRBD1
TGTGCCAGTAGTATGGACAGGGGAAGCTCTGGGGCCAACGTCCTGACTTTC
CASSMDRGSSGANVLTF
>TRBJ2-7|TRBV28|-|-
TGTGCCAGCAGTTCCCGGTCAGGGGGGAGCCCCTACGAGCAGTACTTC
CASSSRSGGSPYEQYF
>TRBJ1-6|TRBV7-2|-|-
TGTGCCAGCAGCTTAGCCCGCCAGGGAACCTATAATTCACCCCTCCACTTT
CASSLARQGTYNSPLHF
>TRBJ2-7|TRBV6-2/TRBV6-3|-|TRBD1
TGTGCCAGCAGTTACTCCAACCGGGACAGGCCCTACGAGCAGTACTTC
CASSYSNRDRPYEQYF
>TRBJ2-1|TRBV7-2|-|TRBD2
TGTGCCAGCAGCTCCCCAGCGGGGTACCAGGGTGAGCAGTTCTTC
CASSSPAGYQGEQFF
>TRBJ2-3|TRBV7-2|few|TRBD2
TGTGCCAGCAGCTTGGGACTAGCGGGGGGGAGCACAGATACGCAGTATTTT
CASSLGLAGGSTDTQYF
>TRBJ1-4|TRBV18|-|TRBD1
TGTGCCAGCTCCCGGGACAGGGGTGAAAAACTGTTTTTT
CASSRDRGEKLFF
>TRBJ1-5|TRBV19|-|TRBD1
TGTGCCAGTAAGGGGGCCAATCAGCCCCAGCATTTT
CASKGANQPQHF
>TRBJ1-4|TRBV7-2|few|-
TGTGCCAGCAGCTTAGAACGCGGTGAAAAACTGTTTTTT
CASSLERGEKLFF
>TRBJ1-2|TRBV11-2|-|TRBD1
TGTGCCAGCAGCTTATCGACAGGGAACTATGGCTACACCTTC
CASSLSTGNYGYTF